These 20 T cell receptor beta chains originate from one sample sequenced in a study of T cell repertoires in cytomegalovirus infection. Using its own MiXCR run on the reads, TCRdb lists one record per CDR3 protein. The sample records more than 400,000 distinct CDR3 sequences, approximately 26% being singletons. The sample was PBMCs. These receptors were obtained from a human donor in good health (CMV status not recorded). Some clones in this sample may be carry-over from other donors' samples.

In this sample, this clonotype turned up a few times. This rearrangement joins TRBV27 to TRBJ1-4; D gene unclear. V was shortened by 5 bases and J by 0 bases, with 10 bases between the two germline ends. Germline CDR1 and CDR2: MNHEY and SMNVEV (reference sequence). This CDR3 is 15 amino acids long. The DNA for the CDR3 is TGTGCCAGCAGTATTTACAGTTCAACTAATGAAAAACTGTTTTTT. Its translation is CASSIYSSTNEKLFF.

This clonotype was counted between two and nine times. The chain has TRBV12-3 or TRBV12-4 and TRBJ2-3, with D perhaps matching TRBD2 (6 bases). V shed 10 bases and J shed 6 bases, with 23 bases lying between them. The CDR3 is made up of 15 amino acids. The CDR3 DNA is TGTGCCATCGATCTAGATGGCGGGATAAGGGATACGCAGTATTTT. Translation gives CAIDLDGGIRDTQYF.

The V and J genes are TRBV7-2 and TRBJ2-5; D remains unclear. Germline V gene sequence: CDR1 SGHTA, CDR2 FQGNSA. This CDR3 comprises 15 residues. V was pared by 5 bases and J by 5 bases, with 18 bases between. CDR3 coding DNA: TGTGCCAGCAGCCACTTGGTGGAAAGATGGGAGACCCAGTACTTC. Its translation: CASSHLVERWETQYF.

This clonotype has more than one count but fewer than ten. CDR3 coding DNA: TGTGCCAGCAGTCCCCTTCCCCTGGGGGGTAGTAGGCCCCAGCATTTT. It yields the protein CASSPLPLGGSRPQHF. The V call is TRBV27, the J call TRBJ1-5; possibly TRBD1 for D (5 bases). The CDR3 spans 16 residues. Between the trimmed V and J ends, which lost 5 bases and 9 bases, there was a span of 23 bases. Germline V gene lookup returns CDR1 MNHEY and CDR2 SMNVEV (reference sequence).

This clonotype was picked up many times. This chain links TRBV19 with TRBJ2-1; the D gene is possibly TRBD2 (5 bases). The CDR3 extends over 16 amino acids. The V end lost 5 bases, the J end lost 6 bases, and 20 bases lay between the germline ends. Germline assignment: CDR1 LNHDA and CDR2 SQIVND (reference sequence). As DNA, the CDR3 is TGTGCCAGTAGTTTCCCGGGAACCTCAACGGGCAATGAGCAGTTCTTC. It codes for CASSFPGTSTGNEQFF.

This clonotype was observed at least ten times. V gene TRBV7-2 combines with J gene TRBJ1-6; D may be TRBD1 (6 bases). The CDR3 covers 15 residues. The V gene's germline CDR1 is SGHTA and CDR2 FQGNSA. V was cut by 3 bases and J by 7 bases, with 13 bases left in between. The CDR3 coding sequence is TGTGCCAGCAGCTTCGCAGGGGCGCGAAATTCACCCCTCCACTTT. Amino acid sequence: CASSFAGARNSPLHF.

This chain's CDR3 is CATHPSLNTEAFF. DNA for the CDR3: TGTGCCACCCACCCGTCCTTGAACACTGAAGCTTTCTTT. The chain is built from TRBV6-1 and TRBJ1-1; D gene uncertain. Trimming pared 10 bases from V and 0 bases from J, leaving 12 bases between. The CDR3 totals 13 residues. The germline CDR1 and CDR2 sequences are MNHNS and SASEGT.

V and J are TRBV6-2 or TRBV6-3 and TRBJ1-2; D ambiguous. Germline V lookup: CDR1 MNHEY, CDR2 SVGEGT. V shed 2 bases and J shed 7 bases, with 11 bases lying between them. This CDR3 has 13 residues. The CDR3 sequence is CASSYGQAFGYTF. The CDR3 bases are TGTGCCAGCAGTTACGGGCAGGCCTTTGGCTACACCTTC.

The chain has TRBV11-3 and TRBJ2-2; 7 bases agree with TRBD1. This CDR3 spans 14 amino acids. Germline V CDR1 and CDR2: SGHNT, YENEEA. V gave up 6 bases and J gave up 9 bases; unmatched junction bases: 10. In DNA, the CDR3 is TGTGCCAGCAGGTCCACAGGGGACCGGCGGGAGCTGTTTTTT. Translated: CASRSTGDRRELFF.

The V and J genes are TRBV10-3 and TRBJ1-1, with 9 nucleotides matching TRBD1. The ends lost 6 bases at V and 2 bases at J; junction bases unmatched: 4. From germline, CDR1 is ENHRY and CDR2 SYGVKD. The length of the CDR3 is 14 residues. The CDR3 coding sequence is TGTGCCATCAGCCCGGACAGGGGAAACACTGAAGCTTTCTTT. Its protein product is CAISPDRGNTEAFF.

The J gene is TRBJ2-4, the V gene TRBV5-1; D call uncertain. Between the trimmed V and J ends, which lost 5 bases and 0 bases, there was a span of 12 bases. The CDR3 is 15 residues long. The germline V gene encodes CDR1 SGHRS and CDR2 YFSETQ. CDR3: CASRSGDLAKNIQYF. CDR3 nucleotide sequence: TGCGCCAGCAGGTCAGGAGACCTAGCCAAAAACATTCAGTACTTC.

On this clonotype: A much larger clone differs by one base, so this may be a read error. This CDR3 reads CATSRDRSRYELYF. In DNA, the CDR3 is TGTGCCACCAGCAGAGACCGGAGTCGCTACGAGCTGTACTTC. V usage is TRBV15 and J usage is TRBJ2-7; D call uncertain. The germline gives CDR1 LNHNV, CDR2 YYDKDF (reference sequence). CDR3 length: 14 residues.

The gene calls are TRBV7-2 and TRBJ2-2; D perhaps matches TRBD1 (5 bases). V was cut by 3 bases and J by 0 bases, with 8 bases left in between. This CDR3 has 15 amino acids. Germline-derived CDR1 and CDR2 are SGHTA and FQGNSA. In DNA form, the CDR3 reads TGTGCCAGCAGCTTCAGGGCCGCGAACACCGGGGAGCTGTTTTTT. Protein: CASSFRAANTGELFF. The full variable domain, rest sourced from reference TRBV7-2 and TRBJ2-2, is GAGVSQSPSNKVTEKGKDVELRCDPISGHTALYWYRQSLGQGLEFLIYFQGNSAPDKSGLPSDRFSAERTGGSVSTLTIQRTQQEDSAVYLCASSFRAANTGELFFGEGSRLTVL.

The chain combines TRBV11-3 with TRBJ2-1, with D maybe TRBD2 (6 bases). Germline CDR1 reads SGHNT; CDR2 reads YENEEA. CDR3 length: 14 amino acids. The V end was cut by 5 bases, the J end by 7 bases, with 15 bases between. Written as DNA, the CDR3 is TGTGCCAGCAGCCCTAAAGCCAGCGGGAATGAGCAGTTCTTC. Protein sequence: CASSPKASGNEQFF.

This clonotype came up a few times. This rearrangement joins TRBV6-2 or TRBV6-3 to TRBJ2-3; the D is unclear. The ends were cut back, 5 bases at V and 7 bases at J, with 10 bases in the middle. Germline CDR1 MNHEY, CDR2 SVGEGT. This CDR3 is 12 amino acids long. This CDR3 is CASSDRAYTQYF. In DNA, the CDR3 is TGTGCCAGCAGTGATCGGGCGTATACGCAGTATTTT.

Many counts were recorded for this clonotype. The chain recombines TRBV7-2 with TRBJ2-3; weak D call: TRBD1 (6 bases). V lost 1 base to trimming and J lost 3 bases, with 14 bases between them. The CDR3 totals 16 residues. CDR1 and CDR2 (germline): SGHTA, FQGNSA. CDR3 amino acids: CASSLGVGQLTDTQYF. The CDR3 DNA follows: TGTGCCAGCAGCTTAGGGGTAGGACAGTTGACAGATACGCAGTATTTT.

The chain is built from TRBV4-3 and TRBJ1-1; 9 bases agree with TRBD1. The CDR3 contains 14 residues. Per germline, CDR1 LGHNA and CDR2 YSLEER. Unmatched junction bases numbered 7, after V lost 4 bases and J lost 7 bases. The CDR3 DNA sequence: TGCGCCAGCAGCCTCGACAGGGGGTATAGTGAAGCTTTCTTT. Protein sequence: CASSLDRGYSEAFF.

This chain connects TRBV6-5 to TRBJ2-3; D perhaps matches TRBD2 (5 bases). V lost 5 bases, J lost 1 base, and 16 bases lay in between. This CDR3 region has 16 residues. From germline, CDR1 is MNHEY and CDR2 SVGAGI. CDR3 amino acids: CASSPLASPRTDTQYF. The DNA of the CDR3 is TGTGCCAGCAGTCCCTTGGCTAGCCCCCGCACAGATACGCAGTATTTT.

This clonotype was seen only a few times. The chain combines TRBV12-3 or TRBV12-4 with TRBJ1-1, with 8 nucleotides matching TRBD1. The trim removed 5 bases at V and 6 bases at J, leaving 2 bases unmatched. The CDR3 has 12 residues. CDR3 nucleotides: TGTGCCAGCAGTGTACAGGGGGCTGAAGCTTTCTTT. Translating gives CASSVQGAEAFF.

There are a few counts of this clonotype. The chain employs TRBV6-5 and TRBJ2-3, with TRBD1 identical over 9 bases. The ends lost 2 bases at V and 2 bases at J; junction bases unmatched: 8. The CDR3 has 17 amino acids. The V gene's germline CDR1 is MNHEY and CDR2 SVGAGI. The CDR3 here is CASSYTGQGPSTDTQYF. The CDR3 DNA sequence: TGTGCCAGCAGTTACACGGGACAGGGCCCCTCCACAGATACGCAGTATTTT.